A single T cell receptor (beta chain) is shown here with its context. The antigen is undetermined. This entry is derived from a study of neoadjuvant anti-PD-1 for oral cavity cancer. General observations from the study: Only a few patients per response group were TCR-analyzed; validation needed.

As for time point: after neoadjuvant nivolumab, at surgical resection. Sequenced by immunoSEQ multiplex PCR; TCRdb stores in-frame clones only, minus some. This sample yields over 7,000 clones, of which 69% are seen a single time; less than 4% belongs to the top ten. The CDR3 loop spans 15 amino acids. The germline V gene encodes CDR1 MNHEY and CDR2 SMNVEV (reference sequence). The trim removed 1 base at V and 3 bases at J, leaving 3 bases unmatched. The sample in question was PBMCs, obtained after nivolumab (anti-PD-1) treatment. This chain uses TRBV27 with TRBJ2-5, with 9 bases matching TRBD2. This sequence was found in a person aged 35 to 85 with oral cavity squamous cell carcinoma. As DNA, the CDR3 is TGTGCCAGCAGTTTATTGGCTAGCGGGGAAGAGACCCAGTACTTC. It is translated as CASSLLASGEETQYF.